This is a list of T cell receptor beta chains from one sample in a study of T cells in Graves' hyperthyroidism and ophthalmopathy. TCRdb passed the multiplex PCR reads through MiXCR, listing each CDR3 protein once. The sample consists of some 200,000 distinct CDR3 sequences, approximately 17% of them appearing once. Sequenced input: blood. These receptor sequences come from a man aged 50 to 60 with Graves' hyperthyroidism. The CDR3 runs from the conserved cysteine through the conserved F or W. Each record gives: D gene, J gene, V gene, clone size, CDR3 protein, CDR3 DNA. A D gene is named only where the DNA matches it firmly. Clone sizes are given selectively: once, few, many, or a class where the clone is expanded.

>.|TRBJ2-5|TRBV18|many
CASSPPSQGETQYF
TGTGCCAGCTCACCACCTAGCCAGGGAGAGACCCAGTACTTC
>.|TRBJ1-5|TRBV20-1|.
CSAHLPNQPQHF
TGCAGTGCCCACCTTCCTAATCAGCCCCAGCATTTT
>TRBD1|TRBJ1-2|TRBV28|many
CASSETGDYGYTF
TGTGCCAGCAGTGAGACAGGGGACTATGGCTACACCTTC
>.|TRBJ2-4|TRBV30|.
CACDPLAKNIQYF
TGTGCCTGTGACCCTTTAGCCAAAAACATTCAGTACTTC
>TRBD1|TRBJ2-2|TRBV28|many
CASSLSRGRVGELFF
TGTGCCAGCAGTTTATCCAGGGGGCGAGTCGGGGAGCTGTTTTTT
>TRBD1|TRBJ2-7|TRBV3-1|many
CASSFRTGGGRYEQYF
TGTGCCAGCAGCTTCCGGACAGGGGGCGGCCGGTACGAGCAGTACTTC
>TRBD2|TRBJ2-5|TRBV29-1|once
CSLNGREAQETQYF
TGCAGCCTCAACGGGAGGGAGGCCCAAGAGACCCAGTACTTC
>.|TRBJ2-5|TRBV13|.
CASSPQYQETQYF
TGTGCCAGCAGCCCCCAGTACCAAGAGACCCAGTACTTC
>TRBD1|TRBJ2-7|TRBV18|many
CASSPHPPGTGNHEQYF
TGTGCCAGCTCACCACATCCTCCCGGGACAGGGAACCACGAGCAGTACTTC
>.|TRBJ2-5|TRBV3-1|many
CASSQVRGSKTQYF
TGTGCCAGCAGCCAAGTGAGAGGCAGCAAAACCCAGTACTTC
>.|TRBJ1-2|TRBV28|many
CASSPGQASGYGYTF
TGTGCCAGCAGCCCTGGGCAGGCGTCGGGCTATGGCTACACCTTC